The clone carrying this TCR beta chain turned up a few times. Primed by a sample-barcoded 5' primer and a J-beta primer mix, a second PCR proceeded for about 6 to 11 cycles. TCRdb processed the 5' RACE reads anew with MiXCR; each CDR3 protein has one entry. Of some 1,000,000 distinct CDR3 sequences listed, 25% are singletons. This specimen belongs to a study of blood T cells in healthy people across ages. V lost 3 bases and J 6 bases, leaving 12 bases between the germline ends. The CDR3 consists of 14 residues. The germline CDR1 and CDR2 sequences are SEHNR and FQNEAQ (reference sequence). The sample also formed part of further work on T cells of mothers and their children.

The source material was blood. This clonotype originated in a girl aged 2 to 9 in good health. The rearrangement joins TRBV7-9 to TRBJ2-1, with TRBD2 as a possible D gene (5 bases). CDR3 sequence: CASSFGLAPNEQFF. Written as DNA, the CDR3 is TGTGCCAGCAGCTTTGGGCTAGCCCCCAATGAGCAGTTCTTC. Filled out from reference TRBV7-9 and TRBJ2-1, the complete variable domain reads DTGVSQNPRHKITKRGQNVTFRCDPISEHNRLYWYRQTLGQGPEFLTYFQNEAQLEKSRLLSDRFSAERPKGSFSTLEIQRTEQGDSAMYLCASSFGLAPNEQFFGPGTRLTVL.